Listed here are 25 T cell receptor beta chains from one sample, sequenced in a study of blood T cell repertoires in COVID-19. Here immunoSEQ multiplex PCR was the method, and the copy in TCRdb shows in-frame clones only, minus some. The repertoire includes 250,000 to 300,000 clones, 70% to 90% of them detected once, and roughly 13% sits in the top ten. Material for sequencing was peripheral blood. Receptors were obtained from a woman in her 70s with COVID-19, enrolled during active disease.

This clone has just a few counts. This chain uses TRBV7-2 with TRBJ1-1; no clear D. V was cut by 8 bases and J by 5 bases, with 18 bases left in between. The CDR3 runs to 14 residues. Looked up from germline, CDR1 is SGHTA and CDR2 is FQGNSA. DNA for the CDR3: TGTGCCAGCGCCCCATTCCAGGCGATAACTGAAGCTTTCTTT. It codes for CASAPFQAITEAFF.

The chain is built from TRBV5-4 and TRBJ1-2; TRBD1 matches at 7 bases. The CDR3 runs 15 residues. V gave up 3 bases and J gave up 7 bases; unmatched junction bases: 12. CDR1 and CDR2 from the germline V gene are SGHNT and YYREEE (reference sequence). The CDR3 loop reads CASSSRDRGLSGYTF. The CDR3, as DNA: TGTGCCAGCAGCTCCCGGGACAGAGGACTTTCTGGCTACACCTTC.

The rearrangement links TRBV28 to TRBJ1-2; TRBD1 matches at 11 bases. The CDR3 runs 15 residues. Germline V gene lookup returns CDR1 MDHEN and CDR2 SYDVKM. J lost 4 bases, V lost 8 bases, and 9 bases had no gene match. CDR3 DNA sequence: TGTGCCAGCTCCACATCCGGGACAGGGGGCTATGGCTACACCTTC. This translates into CASSTSGTGGYGYTF.

This CDR3 is CASSQNPPRLRSTDTQYF. CDR3 sequence (DNA): TGCGCCAGCAGCCAAAACCCACCCAGACTGCGGAGCACAGATACGCAGTATTTT. This chain connects TRBV4-3 to TRBJ2-3; D gene ambiguous. The CDR3 spans 18 residues. Germline CDR1 reads LGHNA; CDR2 reads YSLEER. Deletions cut 2 bases from V and 0 bases from J, with 18 bases between.

The chain employs TRBV27 and TRBJ2-2; D is perhaps TRBD2 (5 bases). The CDR3 covers 15 residues. The V and J ends lost 2 bases and 1 base respectively, with 8 bases between them. CDR1 is MNHEY, CDR2 SMNVEV, per germline (reference sequence). CDR3 region: CASSLRGMNTGELFF. The CDR3 DNA reads as TGTGCCAGCAGTTTAAGAGGGATGAACACCGGGGAGCTGTTTTTT.

The chain joins TRBV29-1 to TRBJ2-1, with 10 bases that match TRBD1. CDR1 SQVTM and CDR2 ANQGSEA come from the germline V gene. With V trimmed by 3 bases and J by 3 bases, 5 bases remained unmatched. There are 15 residues in the CDR3. The CDR3: CSVDAGDRGYNEQFF. CDR3 bases: TGCAGCGTTGATGCTGGGGACAGGGGCTACAATGAGCAGTTCTTC.

The J gene is TRBJ1-5, the V gene TRBV24-1; a possible D gene is TRBD1 (5 bases). CDR1 KGHDR and CDR2 SFDVKD come from the germline V gene. Trimming took off 10 bases at V and 3 bases at J, with 15 bases between the two ends. The CDR3 extends over 14 amino acids. The CDR3 region is CATQKTGDNQPQHF. CDR3 nucleotide sequence: TGTGCCACGCAGAAAACAGGAGACAATCAGCCCCAGCATTTT.

Concerning this clone: This specimen includes other DNA sequences encoding the same CDR3. The J gene is TRBJ2-7, the V gene TRBV2, with D unresolved. Germline V gene sequence: CDR1 SNHLY, CDR2 FYNNEI. V lost 5 bases and J lost 1, with 3 bases in between. The CDR3 is 11 residues long. The CDR3 bases are TGTGCCAGCAGTCCTTCCTACGAGCAGTACTTC. Residues: CASSPSYEQYF.

The rearrangement uses TRBV6-2 or TRBV6-3 and TRBJ2-7; D gene unclear. Germline CDR1 reads MNHEY; CDR2 reads SVGEGT. The V end lost 5 bases, the J end lost 7 bases, and 21 bases lay between the germline ends. CDR3 length: 15 residues. CDR3 region: CASSRLLTPPREQYF. In nucleotides, the CDR3 is TGTGCCAGCAGTAGACTTCTAACCCCCCCGCGGGAGCAGTACTTC.

The chain is built from TRBV7-9 and TRBJ1-5; 10 bases align to TRBD1. CDR3 length equals 15 residues. Trimming removed 1 base from V and 5 bases from J; junction bases left unmatched: 2. Germline values: CDR1 SEHNR, CDR2 FQNEAQ (reference sequence). CDR3 sequence: CASSLVGQGDQPQHF. As DNA, the CDR3 is TGTGCCAGCAGCTTAGTTGGACAGGGGGATCAGCCCCAGCATTTT.

The V gene is TRBV7-2, the J gene TRBJ1-1; no firm D call. This CDR3 comprises 15 residues. Germline-derived CDR1 and CDR2 are SGHTA and FQGNSA. The V end was cut by 5 bases, the J end by 0 bases, with 13 bases between. The CDR3 sequence: CASSAGLFMNTEAFF. In DNA, the CDR3 is TGTGCCAGCAGCGCCGGACTGTTTATGAACACTGAAGCTTTCTTT.

V is TRBV6-4 and J is TRBJ2-7, with 9 positions matching TRBD1. V dropped 0 bases and J dropped 3; count of bases not matched to a gene: 12. The CDR3 length is 18 residues. CDR1 is MRHNA, CDR2 SNTAGT, per germline. The CDR3 coding sequence is TGTGCCAGCAGTGACTCGAACAGGGGGCCCTCATCCAACTACGAGCAGTACTTC. Its protein product is CASSDSNRGPSSNYEQYF.

This chain connects TRBV7-8 to TRBJ2-7; TRBD2 might be the D (6 bases). V was trimmed by 5 bases and J by 0 bases, leaving 14 bases between them. This CDR3 region has 15 residues. Germline lookup yields CDR1 SGHVS and CDR2 FQNEAQ. The CDR3 spells CASSLGRGDSYEQYF. The CDR3 region has the DNA TGTGCCAGCAGCCTTGGGCGGGGAGACTCCTACGAGCAGTACTTC.

This chain joins TRBV10-2 and TRBJ1-2; D might be TRBD1 (6 bases). CDR3 length equals 14 residues. The V gene's germline CDR1 is WSHSY and CDR2 SAAADI. The germline V and J ends were trimmed by 2 bases and 7 bases, with 14 bases remaining between them. Written as DNA, the CDR3 is TGCGCCAGCAGTGAGCAACAGGGTTTAGGTGGCTACACCTTC. Its translation is CASSEQQGLGGYTF.

In its sample, this clone was seen a few times. The rearrangement uses TRBV28 and TRBJ2-5, with 9 positions matching TRBD2. Germline values: CDR1 MDHEN, CDR2 SYDVKM. V shed 6 bases and J 5 bases; nucleotides not matched to a gene: 4. This CDR3 is 13 amino acids long. DNA of the CDR3: TGTGCCAGCAGACTGCGGGGGGGGGAGACCCAGTACTTC. It is translated as CASRLRGGETQYF.

The genes are TRBV9 and TRBJ2-3; 9 bases match TRBD2. After removal of 0 bases from V and 4 bases from J, the junction contained 6 bases not matched to a gene. CDR1 SGDLS and CDR2 YYNGEE come from the germline V gene. CDR3 length: 16 residues. This chain's CDR3 is CASSVGLAGLSDTQYF. The CDR3 DNA is TGTGCCAGCAGCGTAGGGCTAGCGGGGTTATCAGATACGCAGTATTTT.

The chain recombines TRBV30 with TRBJ1-4; D may be TRBD1 (5 bases). There are 12 residues in the CDR3. The germline V gene encodes CDR1 GTSNPN and CDR2 SVGIG (reference sequence). Trimming took off 0 bases at V and 6 bases at J, with 5 bases between the two ends. This CDR3 is CAWSVGDEKLFF. The DNA for the CDR3 is TGTGCCTGGAGTGTAGGGGATGAAAAACTGTTTTTT.

This clone was observed once. The chain has TRBV9 and TRBJ1-2; 7 nucleotides align to TRBD1. Germline V gene data show CDR1 as SGDLS and CDR2 as YYNGEE. The V and J ends lost 3 bases and 4 bases, in that order; junction bases with no gene match: 3. The CDR3 has 13 residues. For the CDR3, the DNA is TGTGCCAGCAGCGGCCGGGACAGCTATGGCTACACCTTC. Translated: CASSGRDSYGYTF.

V and J are TRBV7-2 and TRBJ2-1; D gene uncertain. Germline V gene data show CDR1 as SGHTA and CDR2 as FQGNSA. V was pared by 2 bases and J by 0 bases, with 8 bases between. This CDR3 spans 15 amino acids. The CDR3 DNA follows: TGTGCCAGCAGCTTATCTAGTTCCTCCTACAATGAGCAGTTCTTC. Protein product: CASSLSSSSYNEQFF. The full variable domain, rest sourced from reference TRBV7-2 and TRBJ2-1, is GAGVSQSPSNKVTEKGKDVELRCDPISGHTALYWYRQSLGQGLEFLIYFQGNSAPDKSGLPSDRFSAERTGGSVSTLTIQRTQQEDSAVYLCASSLSSSSYNEQFFGPGTRLTVL.

This chain connects TRBV30 to TRBJ2-5; 9 bases align to TRBD1. The ends lost 8 bases at V and 1 base at J; junction bases unmatched: 8. This CDR3 contains 14 residues. CDR1 and CDR2 from the germline V gene are GTSNPN and SVGIG (reference sequence). In DNA form, the CDR3 reads TGTGCCGGTAGCTCGGGACAGGGCCAAGAGACCCAGTACTTC. It translates to CAGSSGQGQETQYF. The full variable domain, in which reference TRBV30 and TRBJ2-5 provide the parts outside the CDR3, is SQTIHQWPATLVQPVGSPLSLECTVEGTSNPNLYWYRQAAGRGLQLLFYSVGIGQISSEVPQNLSASRPQDRQFILSSKKLLLSDSGFYLCAGSSGQGQETQYFGPGTRLLVL.

The rearrangement uses TRBV19 and TRBJ1-1, with 8 bases fitting TRBD1. The CDR3 is made up of 14 amino acids. Germline CDR1 LNHDA, CDR2 SQIVND (reference sequence). Unmatched junction bases numbered 2, after V lost 4 bases and J lost 1 base. DNA of the CDR3: TGTGCCAGTAGTAAAGACAGGGGGAACACTGAAGCTTTCTTT. Its translation is CASSKDRGNTEAFF.

The chain employs TRBV27 and TRBJ2-5, with D possibly being TRBD2 (5 bases). Germline V gene lookup returns CDR1 MNHEY and CDR2 SMNVEV (reference sequence). V was clipped by 5 bases and J by 4 bases, with 17 bases between them. The CDR3 runs 15 residues. The CDR3 loop is CASSPGLGGRETQYF. CDR3 DNA: TGTGCCAGCAGTCCGGGCTTAGGTGGGAGAGAGACCCAGTACTTC.

This chain joins TRBV7-3 and TRBJ1-2; 8 positions agree with TRBD1. J was trimmed by 9 bases and V by 4 bases; bases with no gene match: 7. The germline V gene encodes CDR1 SGHTA and CDR2 FQGTGA. There are 13 residues in the CDR3. The CDR3 sequence: CASSSGGWSRYTF. The CDR3 DNA sequence: TGTGCCAGCAGCTCAGGGGGCTGGAGTCGCTACACCTTC.

The V call is TRBV10-3, the J call TRBJ1-2, with D unclear. From germline, CDR1 is ENHRY and CDR2 SYGVKD. This CDR3 spans 13 amino acids. V lost 6 bases to trimming and J lost 2 bases, with 10 bases between them. CDR3 sequence reads: CAIRSDGNYGYTF. In DNA form, the CDR3 reads TGTGCCATCAGGAGCGACGGAAACTATGGCTACACCTTC.

The chain uses TRBV6-5 and TRBJ1-1; 7 bases are a match to TRBD1. The junction had 5 bases not matched to a gene; V was cut back by 4 bases and J by 0 bases. CDR1 and CDR2 (germline): MNHEY, SVGAGI. The CDR3 extends over 15 amino acids. This CDR3 reads CASSWGQYMNTEAFF. DNA for the CDR3: TGTGCCAGCAGTTGGGGACAGTACATGAACACTGAAGCTTTCTTT.